This TCR beta chain was identified in a study of shared clonotypes between healthy human individuals. The repertoire was sequenced with immunoSEQ multiplex PCR; TCRdb's copy has only in-frame clones and lacks some. Counted here are about 2 million clones, around 96% occurring once; the ten biggest clones make up 1.1%. The germline V gene encodes CDR1 LNHDA and CDR2 SQIVND (reference sequence). V shed 8 bases and J shed 6 bases, with 22 bases lying between them. The CDR3 spans 15 residues. The naive CD8 fraction comprised CD45RO-negative cells positively selected for CCR7 and excluded terminally differentiated effector memory CD45RA+ cells.

This clonotype was sampled from a man aged 18 to 29 in good health. The V call is TRBV19, the J call TRBJ1-1; D might be TRBD1 (5 bases). Sequencing was done on a sample of naive CD8+ T cells sorted from blood. CDR3 sequence (DNA): TGTGCCAGTTTTGAATTGGGACTCGGCTTCTCTGAAGCTTTCTTT. This translates into CASFELGLGFSEAFF.